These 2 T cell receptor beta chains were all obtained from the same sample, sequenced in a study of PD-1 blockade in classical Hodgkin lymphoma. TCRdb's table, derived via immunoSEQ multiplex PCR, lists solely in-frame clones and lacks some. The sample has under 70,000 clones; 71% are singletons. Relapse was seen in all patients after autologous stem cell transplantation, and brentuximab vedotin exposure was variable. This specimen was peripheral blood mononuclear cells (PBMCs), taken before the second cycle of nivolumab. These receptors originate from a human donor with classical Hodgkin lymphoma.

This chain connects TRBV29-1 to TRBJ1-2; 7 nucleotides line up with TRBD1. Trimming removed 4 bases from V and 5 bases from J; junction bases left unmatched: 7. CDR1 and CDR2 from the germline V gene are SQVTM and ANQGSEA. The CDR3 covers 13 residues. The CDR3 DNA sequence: TGCAGCGTTGTGACAGGGTATGGGTATGGCTACACCTTC. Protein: CSVVTGYGYGYTF.

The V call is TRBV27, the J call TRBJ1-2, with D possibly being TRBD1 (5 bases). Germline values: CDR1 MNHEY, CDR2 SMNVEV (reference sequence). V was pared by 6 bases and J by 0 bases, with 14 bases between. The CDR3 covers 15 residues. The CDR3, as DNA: TGTGCCAGCAGCCTCCAGACAGCCTCTAACTATGGCTACACCTTC. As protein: CASSLQTASNYGYTF.